A selection of T cell receptor beta chains follows, all from one sample in a study of Ad26.COV2.S vaccination and SARS-CoV-2 variants. The repertoire was sequenced with immunoSEQ multiplex PCR; TCRdb's copy has only in-frame clones and lacks some. The sample holds fewer than 400,000 clones, 86% seen once. Sequencing used peripheral blood, obtained in a trial of Ad26.COV2.S vaccine versus placebo. The receptor set was obtained from a person between 18 and 65 years old who received the Ad26.COV2.S COVID-19 vaccine or a placebo. Each CDR3 is given with its conserved first and last residue. D genes are given only for firm matches. Clone size is not always given. Where it is, it says once, few, many or a class for expanded clones.

v_gene	abundance	d_gene	j_gene	CDR3nt	CDR3aa
TRBV7-8	-	-	TRBJ1-5	TGTGCCAGCAGCTTAGTAGGCGACAGAAATCAGCCCCAGCATTTT	CASSLVGDRNQPQHF
TRBV11-2	many	-	TRBJ1-2	TGTGCCAGCAGCTTAGATTTTCTATCCGGGACTCATTCTTTC	CASSLDFLSGTHSF
TRBV9	-	-	TRBJ1-5	TGTGCCAGCGGGGGCTACAGCAATCAGCCCCAGCATTTT	CASGGYSNQPQHF
TRBV5-4	-	-	TRBJ2-7	TGTGCCAGCAGCTTGTTGTCAGGGGAGCAGTACTTC	CASSLLSGEQYF
TRBV24-1	-	TRBD1	TRBJ2-2	TGTGCCACCAGTGATCCCTCAGGGGGCGACACCGGGGAGCTGTTTTTT	CATSDPSGGDTGELFF
TRBV30	-	-	TRBJ2-4	TGTGCCTGGATAGGAGGTACCAAAAACATTCAGTACTTC	CAWIGGTKNIQYF
TRBV6-1	few	-	TRBJ1-6	TGTGCCAGCAGTGAGGACTCGAACCGAGTCTCACCCCTCCACTTT	CASSEDSNRVSPLHF
TRBV19	-	-	TRBJ2-7	TGTGCCAGTAGTATAGTCGGCCTCTCCTACGAGCAGTACTTC	CASSIVGLSYEQYF
TRBV6-2/TRBV6-3	once	TRBD1	TRBJ1-5	TGTGCCAGCAGTTCGGACAGGGGGCTTAGCAATCAGCCCCAGCATTTT	CASSSDRGLSNQPQHF
TRBV12-3/TRBV12-4	many	-	TRBJ1-6	TGTGCCAGCAGTTCCCATAATTCACCCCTCCACTTT	CASSSHNSPLHF
TRBV2	-	TRBD1	TRBJ2-7	TGTGCCAGCAGTGACACCGGGACAGGAGGGATCTACGAGCAGTACTTC	CASSDTGTGGIYEQYF
TRBV7-9	once	TRBD1	TRBJ1-2	TGTGCCAGCAGCTTTGGGGACAGTCGGGGCTACACCTTC	CASSFGDSRGYTF
TRBV11-3	-	TRBD2	TRBJ2-2	TGTGCCAGCAGCTTTATGAGCGGGGGGGCGTATACCGGGGAGCTGTTTTTT	CASSFMSGGAYTGELFF
TRBV10-1	-	-	TRBJ2-3	TGCGCCAGCAGTAGCAGGGTGGGGGTGGATACGCAGTATTTT	CASSSRVGVDTQYF
TRBV5-1	once	-	TRBJ2-3	TGCGCCAGCAGCCGCTACGGGGCAGATACGCAGTATTTT	CASSRYGADTQYF
TRBV7-2	-	-	TRBJ1-6	TGTGCCAGCAGCTTAGAAGGGACATCTTATAATTCACCCCTCCACTTT	CASSLEGTSYNSPLHF
TRBV5-5	-	-	TRBJ2-1	TGTGCCAGCAGCCCGGACTTTCCCCCCCAGTTCTTC	CASSPDFPPQFF
TRBV3-1/TRBV3-2	-	-	TRBJ2-3	TGTGCCAGCAGCCTCGACAGAGCTAGAGATACGCAGTATTTT	CASSLDRARDTQYF
TRBV18	-	-	TRBJ2-5	TGTGCCAGCTCACCACTCAAGGGGGTTGGGGAGACCCAGTACTTC	CASSPLKGVGETQYF
TRBV14	-	-	TRBJ2-6	TGTGCCAGCAGCCAAACGAACCCCCGGCCTGGGGCCAACGTCCTGACTTTC	CASSQTNPRPGANVLTF
TRBV6-5	-	TRBD2	TRBJ2-3	TGTGCCAGCACCCGACTAGCGGGGGCGGGGGATACGCAGTATTTT	CASTRLAGAGDTQYF
TRBV6-6	-	TRBD1	TRBJ2-3	TGTGCCAGCAGTCGGGGTTGGACAGGGAAAAGCACAGATACGCAGTATTTT	CASSRGWTGKSTDTQYF
TRBV3-1/TRBV3-2	-	-	TRBJ1-2	TGTGCCAGCAGCCAAGACAGACTCTATGGCTACACCTTC	CASSQDRLYGYTF
TRBV19	once	-	TRBJ1-2	TGTGCCAGTAGTTCTGGCAGGATCTATGGCTACACCTTC	CASSSGRIYGYTF
TRBV27	-	-	TRBJ2-3	TGTGCCAGCAGTTCGGGGGGCCGCGGCACAGATACGCAGTATTTT	CASSSGGRGTDTQYF
TRBV9	-	-	TRBJ2-3	TGTGCCAGCAGCGTAACCCCAGGCTCTAGCACAGATACGCAGTATTTT	CASSVTPGSSTDTQYF
TRBV2	-	TRBD2	TRBJ2-3	TGTGCCAGCCTAGAGGGACTAGCGGGGGGGCGGACGCAGTATTTT	CASLEGLAGGRTQYF
TRBV30	-	TRBD1	TRBJ2-5	TGTGCCTGGAGTGTAGCTAGGGACAGGGGAAAAGAGACCCAGTACTTC	CAWSVARDRGKETQYF
TRBV5-8	-	-	TRBJ1-1	TGTGCCAGCATGTCGGTTTCGGCTGAAGCTTTCTTT	CASMSVSAEAFF
TRBV29-1	-	-	TRBJ2-7	TGCAGCGTTGAAGAACCGGGGGTCAAAGTGCAGTACTTC	CSVEEPGVKVQYF
TRBV25-1	-	TRBD1	TRBJ2-2	TGTGCCAGCAGTGGATTTGGACAGGGACCCCCCGGGGAGCTGTTTTTT	CASSGFGQGPPGELFF
TRBV3-1/TRBV3-2	-	TRBD1	TRBJ2-3	TGTGCCAGCAGCCAACAGACGACAGGGGCGGGCACAGATACGCAGTATTTT	CASSQQTTGAGTDTQYF
TRBV2	-	-	TRBJ1-6	TGTGCCAGCAGTGACAGGGTGGGTCCCCTCCACTTT	CASSDRVGPLHF
TRBV5-5	-	-	TRBJ1-5	TGTGCCAGCAGCTTCGGAGCTGATCAGCCCCAGCATTTT	CASSFGADQPQHF
TRBV5-1	-	TRBD1	TRBJ2-1	TGCGCCAGCAGCGCCTCCCAGGGGGCCGAGGGGGAGCAGTTCTTC	CASSASQGAEGEQFF
TRBV5-6	-	-	TRBJ2-3	TGTGCCAGCAGCCTCGTTGGGCCTAGCACAGATACGCAGTATTTT	CASSLVGPSTDTQYF
TRBV6-5	few	-	TRBJ1-1	TGTGCCAGCAGTTCCCGGTGGAACACTGAAGCTTTCTTT	CASSSRWNTEAFF
TRBV29-1	-	-	TRBJ1-4	TGCAGCGTGGGAAGAGATAACCGACTGTTTTTT	CSVGRDNRLFF
TRBV6-2/TRBV6-3	few	-	TRBJ2-5	TGTGCCAGCAGCCCTAACAGGGTTTCGATGGAGACCCAGTACTTC	CASSPNRVSMETQYF
TRBV15	-	-	TRBJ2-5	TGTGCCACCAGCAGAGATTCGGCCGCTAGCCGGGAGACCCAGTACTTC	CATSRDSAASRETQYF
TRBV3-1/TRBV3-2	-	-	TRBJ1-1	TGTGCCAGCAGCCTACAGACGGTGAACACTGAAGCTTTCTTT	CASSLQTVNTEAFF